The T cell receptor (beta chain) under discussion was sequenced for a study of response to subunit inactivated influenza vaccine. This clonotype showed up just a few times. Its antigen is not known. General study results and limits: Authors suggested few new T cells are recruited by each seasonal influenza vaccination.

TCRdb recomputed calls from the RT-PCR reads with MiXCR, one row per CDR3 protein. The table has roughly 700,000 distinct CDR3 sequences, 15% to 17% seen once; the top ten hold 11%. The length of the CDR3 is 15 residues. With 0 bases removed from V and 1 base from J, the gap between germline ends came to 9 bases. Germline loops: CDR1 MNHEY, CDR2 SVGAGI. Sample: PBMCs from blood, taken approximately 12 days after vaccination. The chain uses TRBV6-5 and TRBJ1-1; D is perhaps TRBD1 (5 bases). The receptor was derived from a man in his fifties who received an inactivated influenza vaccine. The CDR3 is CASSYSNTGNTEAFF. The CDR3 DNA sequence: TGTGCCAGCAGTTACTCGAATACAGGGAACACTGAAGCTTTCTTT.